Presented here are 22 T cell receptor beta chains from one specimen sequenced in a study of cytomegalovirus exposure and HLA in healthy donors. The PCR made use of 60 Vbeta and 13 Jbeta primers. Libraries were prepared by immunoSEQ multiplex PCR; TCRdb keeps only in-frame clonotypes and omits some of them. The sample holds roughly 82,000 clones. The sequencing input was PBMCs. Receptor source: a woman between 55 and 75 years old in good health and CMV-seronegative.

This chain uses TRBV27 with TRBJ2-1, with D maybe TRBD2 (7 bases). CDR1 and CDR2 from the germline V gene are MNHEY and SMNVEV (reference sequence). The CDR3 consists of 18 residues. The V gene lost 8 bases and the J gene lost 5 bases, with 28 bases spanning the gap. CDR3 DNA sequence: TGTGCCAGCTGGGGGGGCCTGGGGGGCGAGACACTTCACAATGAGCAGTTCTTC. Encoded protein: CASWGGLGGETLHNEQFF.

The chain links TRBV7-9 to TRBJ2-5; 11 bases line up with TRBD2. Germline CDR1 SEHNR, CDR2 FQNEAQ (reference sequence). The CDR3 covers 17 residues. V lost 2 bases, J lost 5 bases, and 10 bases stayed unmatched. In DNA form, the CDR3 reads TGTGCCAGCAGCTTACGGCAACTAGCGGGAGTTGGGGAGACCCAGTACTTC. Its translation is CASSLRQLAGVGETQYF.

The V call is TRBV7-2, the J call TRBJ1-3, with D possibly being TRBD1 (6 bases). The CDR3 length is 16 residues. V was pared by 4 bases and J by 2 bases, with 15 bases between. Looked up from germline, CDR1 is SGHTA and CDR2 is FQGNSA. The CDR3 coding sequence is TGTGCCAGCAGCTCCGAAGGGACAAGGACTGGAAACACCATATATTTT. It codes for CASSSEGTRTGNTIYF.

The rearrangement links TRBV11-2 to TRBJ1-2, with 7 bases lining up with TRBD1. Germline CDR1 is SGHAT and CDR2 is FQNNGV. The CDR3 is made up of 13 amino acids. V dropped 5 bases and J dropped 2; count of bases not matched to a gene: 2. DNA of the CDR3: TGTGCCAGCAGCCAGGGACAGAACTATGGCTACACCTTC. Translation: CASSQGQNYGYTF.

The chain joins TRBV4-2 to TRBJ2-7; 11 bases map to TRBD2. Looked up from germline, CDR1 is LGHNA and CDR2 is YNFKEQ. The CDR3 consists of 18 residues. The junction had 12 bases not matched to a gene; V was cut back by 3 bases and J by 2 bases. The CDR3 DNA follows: TGTGCCAGCAGCCAGGCAGGTCTAGCGGGAGGTCTCGCCTACGAGCAGTACTTC. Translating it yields CASSQAGLAGGLAYEQYF.

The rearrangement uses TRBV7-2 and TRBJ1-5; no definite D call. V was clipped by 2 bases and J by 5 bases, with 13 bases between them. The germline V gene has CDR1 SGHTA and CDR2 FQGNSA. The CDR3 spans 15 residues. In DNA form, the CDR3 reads TGTGCCAGCAGCTTATTTTCTGTTCGGGATCAGCCCCAGCATTTT. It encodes CASSLFSVRDQPQHF.

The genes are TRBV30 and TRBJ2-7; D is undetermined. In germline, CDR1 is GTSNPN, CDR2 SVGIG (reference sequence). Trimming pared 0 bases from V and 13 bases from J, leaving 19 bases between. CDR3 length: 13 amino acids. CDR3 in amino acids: CAWSVRYALSLYF. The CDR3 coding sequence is TGTGCCTGGAGTGTACGGTACGCCCTCTCCCTCTACTTC. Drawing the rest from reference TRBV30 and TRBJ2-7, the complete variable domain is SQTIHQWPATLVQPVGSPLSLECTVEGTSNPNLYWYRQAAGRGLQLLFYSVGIGQISSEVPQNLSASRPQDRQFILSSKKLLLSDSGFYLCAWSVRYALSLYFGPGTRLTVT.

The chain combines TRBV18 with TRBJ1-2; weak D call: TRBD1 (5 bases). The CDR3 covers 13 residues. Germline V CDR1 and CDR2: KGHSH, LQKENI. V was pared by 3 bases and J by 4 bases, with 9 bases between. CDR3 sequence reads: CASSPDRTYGYTF. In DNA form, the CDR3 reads TGTGCCAGCTCACCCGACAGAACCTATGGCTACACCTTC.

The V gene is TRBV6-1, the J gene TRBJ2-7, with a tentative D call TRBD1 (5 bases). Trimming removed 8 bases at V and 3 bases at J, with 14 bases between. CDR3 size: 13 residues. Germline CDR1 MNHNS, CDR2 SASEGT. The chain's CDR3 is CASVGAEHYEQYF. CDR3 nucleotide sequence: TGTGCCAGCGTAGGGGCGGAACACTACGAGCAGTACTTC.

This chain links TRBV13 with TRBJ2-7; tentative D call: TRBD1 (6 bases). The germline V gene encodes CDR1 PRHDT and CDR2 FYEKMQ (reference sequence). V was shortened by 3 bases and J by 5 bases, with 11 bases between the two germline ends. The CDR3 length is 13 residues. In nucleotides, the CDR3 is TGTGCCAGCAGCTTGAACAGGGAAAACGAGCAGTACTTC. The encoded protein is CASSLNRENEQYF.

The DNA for the CDR3 is TGCGCCAGCAGCTTGGATTTAGCGGGATTGTACACCGGGGAGCTGTTTTTT. This translates into CASSLDLAGLYTGELFF. The chain recombines TRBV5-1 with TRBJ2-2, with TRBD2 identical over 8 bases. V was pared by 0 bases and J by 3 bases, with 7 bases of the junction left unmatched. There are 17 residues in the CDR3. Germline assignment: CDR1 SGHRS and CDR2 YFSETQ.

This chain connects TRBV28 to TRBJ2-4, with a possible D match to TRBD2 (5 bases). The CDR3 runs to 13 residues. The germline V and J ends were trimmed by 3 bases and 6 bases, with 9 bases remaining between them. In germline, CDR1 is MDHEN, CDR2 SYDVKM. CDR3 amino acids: CASSFGVRNIQYF. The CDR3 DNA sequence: TGTGCCAGCAGTTTCGGGGTCAGAAACATTCAGTACTTC.

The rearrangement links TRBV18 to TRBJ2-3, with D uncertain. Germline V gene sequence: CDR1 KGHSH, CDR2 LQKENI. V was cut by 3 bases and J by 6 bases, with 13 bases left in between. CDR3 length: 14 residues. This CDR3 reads CASSPSRHPDTQYF. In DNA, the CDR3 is TGTGCCAGCTCACCCTCGCGACACCCCGATACGCAGTATTTT.

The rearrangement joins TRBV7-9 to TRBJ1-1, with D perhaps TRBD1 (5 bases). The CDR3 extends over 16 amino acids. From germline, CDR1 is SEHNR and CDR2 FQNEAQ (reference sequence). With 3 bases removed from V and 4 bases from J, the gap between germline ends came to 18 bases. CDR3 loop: CASSFTTMAGLTEAFF. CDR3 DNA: TGTGCCAGCAGCTTCACGACCATGGCAGGGCTCACTGAAGCTTTCTTT.

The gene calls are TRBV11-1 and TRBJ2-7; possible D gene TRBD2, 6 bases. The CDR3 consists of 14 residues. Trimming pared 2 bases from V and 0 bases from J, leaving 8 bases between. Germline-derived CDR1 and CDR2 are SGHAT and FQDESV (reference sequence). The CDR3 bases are TGTGCCAGCAGCTTATCTAGCGCCTCCTACGAGCAGTACTTC. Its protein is CASSLSSASYEQYF. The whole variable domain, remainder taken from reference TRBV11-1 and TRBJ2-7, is EAEVAQSPRYKITEKSQAVAFWCDPISGHATLYWYRQILGQGPELLVQFQDESVVDDSQLPKDRFSAERLKGVDSTLKIQPAELGDSAMYLCASSLSSASYEQYFGPGTRLTVT.

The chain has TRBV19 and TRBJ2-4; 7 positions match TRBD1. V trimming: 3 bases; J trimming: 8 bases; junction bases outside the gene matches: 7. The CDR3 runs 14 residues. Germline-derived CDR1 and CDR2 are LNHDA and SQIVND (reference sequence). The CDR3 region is CASSMNRGSDIQYF. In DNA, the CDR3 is TGTGCCAGTAGTATGAACAGGGGTTCGGACATTCAGTACTTC.

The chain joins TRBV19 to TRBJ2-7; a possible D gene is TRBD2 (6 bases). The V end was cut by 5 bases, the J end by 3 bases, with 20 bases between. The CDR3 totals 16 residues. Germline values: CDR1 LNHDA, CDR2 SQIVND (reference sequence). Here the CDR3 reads CASSGRHSGAGYEQYF. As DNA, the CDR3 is TGTGCCAGTAGTGGTCGGCACTCAGGAGCGGGCTACGAGCAGTACTTC. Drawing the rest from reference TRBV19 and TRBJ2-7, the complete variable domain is DGGITQSPKYLFRKEGQNVTLSCEQNLNHDAMYWYRQDPGQGLRLIYYSQIVNDFQKGDIAEGYSVSREKKESFPLTVTSAQKNPTAFYLCASSGRHSGAGYEQYFGPGTRLTVT.

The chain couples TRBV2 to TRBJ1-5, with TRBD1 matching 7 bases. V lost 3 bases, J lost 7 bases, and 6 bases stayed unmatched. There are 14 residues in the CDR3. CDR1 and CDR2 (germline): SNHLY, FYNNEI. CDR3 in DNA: TGTGCCAGCAGTGAGGGCAGGGGGACCCAGCCCCAGCATTTT. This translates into CASSEGRGTQPQHF.

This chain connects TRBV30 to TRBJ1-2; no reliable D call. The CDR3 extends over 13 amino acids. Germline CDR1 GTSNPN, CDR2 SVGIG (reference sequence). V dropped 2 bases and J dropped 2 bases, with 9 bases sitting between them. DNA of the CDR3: TGTGCCTGGAGTTCAGGATCCAACTATGGCTACACCTTC. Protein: CAWSSGSNYGYTF.

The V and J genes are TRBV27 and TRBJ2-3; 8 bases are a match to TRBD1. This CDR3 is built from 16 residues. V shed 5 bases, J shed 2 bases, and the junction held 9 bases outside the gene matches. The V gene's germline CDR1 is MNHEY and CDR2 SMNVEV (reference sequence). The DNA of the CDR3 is TGTGCCAGCAGTCTGTCGACAGGGGTAATCACAGATACGCAGTATTTT. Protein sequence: CASSLSTGVITDTQYF.

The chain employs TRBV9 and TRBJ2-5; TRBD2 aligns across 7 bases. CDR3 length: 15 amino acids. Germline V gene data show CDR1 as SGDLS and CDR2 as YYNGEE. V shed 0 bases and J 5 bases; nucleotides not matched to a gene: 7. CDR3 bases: TGTGCCAGCAGCGTAGCGGGCGGGAGCACCGAGACCCAGTACTTC. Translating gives CASSVAGGSTETQYF.

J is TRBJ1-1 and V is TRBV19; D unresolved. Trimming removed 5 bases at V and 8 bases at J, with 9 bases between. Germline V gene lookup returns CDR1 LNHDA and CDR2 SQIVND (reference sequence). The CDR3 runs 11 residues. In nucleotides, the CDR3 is TGTGCCAGTAGTGAGGGCAACGAAGCTTTCTTT. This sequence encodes CASSEGNEAFF.